The 26 T cell receptor beta chains below come from one sample, sequenced in a study of T cell responses to AZD1222 COVID-19 vaccine. Libraries were prepared by immunoSEQ multiplex PCR; TCRdb keeps only in-frame clonotypes and omits some of them. The table has about 150,000 clones, roughly 90% seen once. The starting material was peripheral blood, obtained 28 days after the second AZD1222 dose. The receptors were gathered from an adult who received the AZD1222 COVID-19 vaccine.

The rearrangement joins TRBV19 to TRBJ1-4; the D gene is possibly TRBD1 (6 bases). Trimming removed 6 bases from V and 6 bases from J, with 17 bases in between. Germline values: CDR1 LNHDA, CDR2 SQIVND (reference sequence). The CDR3 consists of 15 residues. CDR3 DNA sequence: TGTGCCAGTAGCCCCGGAGCAGGGGCCCATGAAAAACTGTTTTTT. The encoded protein is CASSPGAGAHEKLFF.

The V gene is TRBV5-4, the J gene TRBJ2-1; 8 bases are a match to TRBD2. Germline V gene lookup returns CDR1 SGHNT and CDR2 YYREEE (reference sequence). The V and J ends lost 3 bases and 5 bases, in that order; junction bases with no gene match: 13. The CDR3 has 17 residues. The CDR3 region has the DNA TGTGCCAGCAGCTCAAGCACTAGCGGAAGAAGAAACAATGAGCAGTTCTTC. Amino acid sequence: CASSSSTSGRRNNEQFF.

This chain links TRBV29-1 with TRBJ1-2, with D tentatively TRBD1 (5 bases). The V gene's germline CDR1 is SQVTM and CDR2 ANQGSEA. The CDR3 covers 17 residues. The germline V and J ends were trimmed by 3 bases and 8 bases, with 28 bases remaining between them. The CDR3 sequence: CSVDPHWSSTGWEGYTF. The CDR3 DNA is TGCAGCGTTGATCCCCATTGGTCGTCCACAGGCTGGGAGGGCTACACCTTC.

This rearrangement joins TRBV3-1 (or the pseudogene TRBV3-2) to TRBJ1-1; D ambiguous. Trimming removed 5 bases from V and 5 bases from J, with 6 bases in between. Germline values: CDR1 LGHDT, CDR2 YNNKEL (reference sequence). The CDR3 spans 11 residues. CDR3 sequence: CASSRLTEAFF. CDR3 coding DNA: TGTGCCAGCAGCAGGCTAACTGAAGCTTTCTTT.

V gene TRBV7-9 combines with J gene TRBJ2-2; 9 positions agree with TRBD1. Germline V gives CDR1 SEHNR, CDR2 FQNEAQ (reference sequence). The V and J ends lost 5 bases and 5 bases, in that order; junction bases with no gene match: 9. CDR3 length: 16 residues. This CDR3 reads CASSPLPGQGTGELFF. CDR3 nucleotide sequence: TGTGCCAGCAGCCCCTTACCGGGACAGGGTACCGGGGAGCTGTTTTTT.

This clone has just a few counts. This chain connects TRBV6-1 to TRBJ1-5, with TRBD1 matching over 8 bases. After removal of 4 bases from V and 4 bases from J, the junction contained 9 bases not matched to a gene. Germline V gene data show CDR1 as MNHNS and CDR2 as SASEGT. The CDR3 contains 16 residues. The CDR3 nucleotides read TGTGCCAGCAGTGGGTTAGGACAGGGATGGAATCAGCCCCAGCATTTT. It encodes CASSGLGQGWNQPQHF.

V gene TRBV7-9 combines with J gene TRBJ1-4; tentative D call: TRBD1 (6 bases). Trimming cost V 5 bases and J 11 bases, with 24 bases left between them. In germline, CDR1 is SEHNR, CDR2 FQNEAQ (reference sequence). CDR3 length: 16 amino acids. The CDR3, as DNA: TGTGCCAGCAGCCCTAGAGACCTTGACAGGTCTAGTAAACTGTTTTTT. This translates into CASSPRDLDRSSKLFF.

V and J are TRBV5-1 and TRBJ1-4; D is unclear. The CDR3 totals 15 residues. Germline V gene data show CDR1 as SGHRS and CDR2 as YFSETQ. V dropped 0 bases and J dropped 8 bases, with 14 bases sitting between them. The CDR3 coding sequence is TGCGCCAGCAGCTTGGAACGAGTGTTCGGCGAAAAACTGTTTTTT. Amino acid sequence: CASSLERVFGEKLFF.

The genes are TRBV7-9 and TRBJ2-1, with D possibly being TRBD1 or TRBD2 (5 bases each). This CDR3 spans 12 amino acids. CDR1 is SEHNR, CDR2 FQNEAQ, per germline (reference sequence). Between the trimmed V and J ends, which lost 6 bases and 10 bases, there was a span of 13 bases. CDR3 DNA sequence: TGTGCCAGCAGAAGGGACCCGGAGGAGCAGTTCTTC. Translating it yields CASRRDPEEQFF.

V gene TRBV7-3 combines with J gene TRBJ1-1, with D possibly matching TRBD1 (6 bases). Germline-derived CDR1 and CDR2 are SGHTA and FQGTGA. The CDR3 has 15 amino acids. Trimming shortened V by 5 bases and J by 4 bases, and 17 bases separated the two germline ends. The CDR3 loop is CASSTGRGRGTEAFF. The CDR3, as DNA: TGTGCCAGCAGCACAGGGAGGGGCAGGGGCACTGAAGCTTTCTTT.

The V call is TRBV7-9, the J call TRBJ1-2, with TRBD1 matching 11 bases. Germline values: CDR1 SEHNR, CDR2 FQNEAQ (reference sequence). V lost 0 bases, J lost 6 bases, and 6 bases stayed unmatched. This CDR3 contains 16 residues. CDR3 residues: CASSLALDRGRDGYTF. The CDR3 DNA reads TGTGCCAGCAGCTTAGCCCTGGACAGGGGGCGCGATGGCTACACCTTC. The entire variable domain, with the rest obtained from reference TRBV7-9 and TRBJ1-2, is as follows: DTGVSQNPRHKITKRGQNVTFRCDPISEHNRLYWYRQTLGQGPEFLTYFQNEAQLEKSRLLSDRFSAERPKGSFSTLEIQRTEQGDSAMYLCASSLALDRGRDGYTFGSGTRLTVV.

This chain uses TRBV6-2 or TRBV6-3 with TRBJ2-7, with 10 bases identical to TRBD2. J was trimmed by 4 bases and V by 8 bases; bases with no gene match: 20. The CDR3 length is 18 residues. Germline-derived CDR1 and CDR2 are MNHEY and SVGEGT. CDR3: CASGPLVAAPGLAYEQYF. The CDR3 region has the DNA TGTGCCAGCGGCCCATTAGTCGCCGCACCGGGACTAGCGTACGAGCAGTACTTC.

This rearrangement joins TRBV5-1 to TRBJ2-7; 7 bases map to TRBD2. Germline CDR1 reads SGHRS; CDR2 reads YFSETQ. Trimming removed 4 bases from V and 2 bases from J; junction bases left unmatched: 6. The CDR3 extends over 14 amino acids. DNA of the CDR3: TGCGCCAGCAGCCTGGGGGGGGAGCCCTACGAGCAGTACTTC. Amino acid sequence: CASSLGGEPYEQYF.

This chain joins TRBV5-6 and TRBJ2-5; perhaps TRBD1 as D (6 bases). V lost 4 bases to trimming and J lost 4 bases, with 11 bases between them. This CDR3 spans 13 amino acids. Germline-derived CDR1 and CDR2 are SGHDT and YYEEEE. The CDR3 loop is CASSLGQSETQYF. The DNA of the CDR3 is TGTGCCAGCAGCCTAGGACAGTCAGAGACCCAGTACTTC.

The chain links TRBV5-4 to TRBJ2-1, with TRBD1 matching 10 bases. The CDR3 totals 15 residues. Germline CDR1 reads SGHNT; CDR2 reads YYREEE (reference sequence). The junction had 5 bases not matched to a gene; V was cut back by 5 bases and J by 3 bases. The CDR3 loop reads CASRQDRGDYNEQFF. DNA for the CDR3: TGTGCCAGCAGACAGGACAGGGGGGACTACAATGAGCAGTTCTTC.

This chain links TRBV27 with TRBJ2-7; D is perhaps TRBD2 (6 bases). CDR1 is MNHEY and CDR2 is SMNVEV in the germline V gene (reference sequence). The CDR3 is made up of 11 amino acids. Trimming took 3 bases from V and 8 from J, leaving 8 bases between them. CDR3 loop: CASSLGRQQYF. The CDR3 DNA sequence: TGTGCCAGCAGTTTGGGGAGGCAGCAGTACTTC.

This chain links TRBV10-3 with TRBJ2-3; no clear D gene. There are 13 residues in the CDR3. The V end lost 4 bases, the J end lost 4 bases, and 9 bases lay between the germline ends. Germline-derived CDR1 and CDR2 are ENHRY and SYGVKD. The CDR3 DNA reads as TGTGCCATCAGTGGCTACAGCGCAGATACGCAGTATTTT. This translates into CAISGYSADTQYF.

The chain links TRBV19 to TRBJ1-3; 7 nucleotides align to TRBD1. Losses at the gene ends were 6 bases for V and 4 bases for J; bases not matched to a gene: 6. CDR3 length equals 14 residues. The germline V gene encodes CDR1 LNHDA and CDR2 SQIVND (reference sequence). In DNA, the CDR3 is TGTGCCAGTAGAGCAGGGGGAAGGGGAAACACCATATATTTT. As protein: CASRAGGRGNTIYF.

The genes are TRBV21-1 and TRBJ2-1; no check of the table's D call, TRBD1, against the DNA was made. TRBV21-1 is marked as a pseudogene. This CDR3 is 15 amino acids long. CDR3 coding DNA: TGTGCCAGCAACCCGACAGGGGGGTTTTACAATGAGCAGTTCTTC. Amino acids: CASNPTGGFYNEQFF.

The V gene is TRBV6-4, the J gene TRBJ2-3; 10 nucleotides align to TRBD1. Germline lookup yields CDR1 MRHNA and CDR2 SNTAGT. CDR3 length equals 16 residues. Germline trimming cut 7 bases from V and 4 bases from J; bases unmatched to any gene: 11. The DNA for the CDR3 is TGTGCCAGCAAATCTGGGTCTGGGACAGGGGCAGATACGCAGTATTTT. This encodes CASKSGSGTGADTQYF.

The chain joins TRBV9 to TRBJ2-1; 10 positions agree with TRBD2. The CDR3 length is 18 residues. Unmatched junction bases numbered 15, after V lost 3 bases and J lost 6 bases. Germline V gives CDR1 SGDLS, CDR2 YYNGEE. CDR3 bases: TGTGCCAGCAGCGGGGGGCCCAGACTAGCGGGCGCCCCCAATGAGCAGTTCTTC. Protein: CASSGGPRLAGAPNEQFF. Complete variable domain (other parts from reference TRBV9 and TRBJ2-1): DSGVTQTPKHLITATGQRVTLRCSPRSGDLSVYWYQQSLDQGLQFLIQYYNGEERAKGNILERFSAQQFPDLHSELNLSSLELGDSALYFCASSGGPRLAGAPNEQFFGPGTRLTVL.

The rearrangement joins TRBV5-5 to TRBJ1-5; unclear D gene. V lost 4 bases to trimming and J lost 1 base, with 12 bases between them. Germline loops: CDR1 SGHKS, CDR2 YYEKEE (reference sequence). The CDR3 is made up of 15 amino acids. For the CDR3, the DNA is TGTGCCAGCAGCCAACGAACTGACAGCAATCAGCCCCAGCATTTT. Translating gives CASSQRTDSNQPQHF.

This chain connects TRBV21-1 to TRBJ2-7; the DNA was not used to check the table's D call, TRBD1. TRBV21-1 is a pseudogene locus. There are 15 residues in the CDR3. The CDR3: CARPPPDRRASEQYF. The CDR3 bases are TGTGCCAGACCACCACCGGACAGGCGGGCTAGTGAGCAGTACTTC.

The chain is built from TRBV15 and TRBJ2-5; D remains ambiguous. CDR1 is LNHNV, CDR2 YYDKDF, per germline (reference sequence). The CDR3 consists of 14 residues. The V and J ends lost 0 bases and 4 bases respectively, with 9 bases between them. CDR3 region: CATSRDKGGETQYF. The CDR3 nucleotides read TGTGCCACCAGCAGAGATAAGGGCGGAGAGACCCAGTACTTC.

V is TRBV30 and J is TRBJ1-2; D possibly corresponds to TRBD1 (6 bases). The CDR3 consists of 10 residues. In germline, CDR1 is GTSNPN, CDR2 SVGIG (reference sequence). V was shortened by 5 bases and J by 8 bases, with 9 bases between the two germline ends. The CDR3 loop is CAWARGGYTF. The CDR3, as DNA: TGTGCCTGGGCCAGGGGAGGCTACACCTTC.

The chain employs TRBV27 and TRBJ1-4; perhaps TRBD1 as D (5 bases). This CDR3 has 15 residues. Per germline, CDR1 MNHEY and CDR2 SMNVEV (reference sequence). V lost 8 bases and J lost 5, with 18 bases in between. In nucleotides, the CDR3 is TGTGCCAGCGGACCCCGACAGTACCTAAATGAAAAACTGTTTTTT. It translates to CASGPRQYLNEKLFF.